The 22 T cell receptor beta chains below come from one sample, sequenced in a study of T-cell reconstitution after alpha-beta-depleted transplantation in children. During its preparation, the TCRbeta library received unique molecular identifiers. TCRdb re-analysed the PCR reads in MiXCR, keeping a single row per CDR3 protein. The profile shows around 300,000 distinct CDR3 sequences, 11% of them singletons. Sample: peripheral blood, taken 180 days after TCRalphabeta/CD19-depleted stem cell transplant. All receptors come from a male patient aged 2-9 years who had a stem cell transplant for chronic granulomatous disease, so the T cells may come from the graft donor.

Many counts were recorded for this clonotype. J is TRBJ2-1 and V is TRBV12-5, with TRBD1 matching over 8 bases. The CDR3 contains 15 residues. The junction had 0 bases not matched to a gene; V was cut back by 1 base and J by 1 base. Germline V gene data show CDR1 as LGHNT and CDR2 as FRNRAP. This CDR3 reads CASGLGQGSYNEQFF. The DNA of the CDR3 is TGTGCTAGTGGTTTGGGACAGGGGTCCTACAATGAGCAGTTCTTC.

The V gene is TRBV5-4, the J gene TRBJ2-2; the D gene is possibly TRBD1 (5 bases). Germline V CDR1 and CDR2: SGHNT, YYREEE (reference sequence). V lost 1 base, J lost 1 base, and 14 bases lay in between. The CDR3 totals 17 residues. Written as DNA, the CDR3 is TGTGCCAGCAGCTTGCCCCCTAGGGGCCGGAACACCGGGGAGCTGTTTTTT. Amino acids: CASSLPPRGRNTGELFF.

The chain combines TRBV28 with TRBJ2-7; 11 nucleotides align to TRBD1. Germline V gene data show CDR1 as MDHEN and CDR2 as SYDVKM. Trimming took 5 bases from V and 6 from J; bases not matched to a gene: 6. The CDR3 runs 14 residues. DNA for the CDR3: TGTGCCAGCAGTATGTGGGACAGGGGGGGCGAGCAGTACTTC. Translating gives CASSMWDRGGEQYF.

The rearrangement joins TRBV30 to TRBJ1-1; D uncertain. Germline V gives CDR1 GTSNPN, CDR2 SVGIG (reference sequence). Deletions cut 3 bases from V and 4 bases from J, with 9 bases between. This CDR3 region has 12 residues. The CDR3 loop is CAWRNGFTEAFF. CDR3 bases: TGTGCCTGGAGGAATGGGTTCACTGAAGCTTTCTTT.

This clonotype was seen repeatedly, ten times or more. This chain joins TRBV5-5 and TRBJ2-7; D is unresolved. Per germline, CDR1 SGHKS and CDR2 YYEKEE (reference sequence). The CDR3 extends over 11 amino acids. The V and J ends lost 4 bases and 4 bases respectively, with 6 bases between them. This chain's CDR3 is CASSVRYEQYF. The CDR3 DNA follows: TGTGCCAGCAGCGTGCGTTACGAGCAGTACTTC.

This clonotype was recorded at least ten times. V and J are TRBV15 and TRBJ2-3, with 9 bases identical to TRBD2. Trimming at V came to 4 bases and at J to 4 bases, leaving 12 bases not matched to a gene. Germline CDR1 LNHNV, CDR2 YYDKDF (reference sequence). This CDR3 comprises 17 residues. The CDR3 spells CATSIAALAGVADTQYF. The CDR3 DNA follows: TGTGCCACCAGCATTGCGGCCTTAGCGGGAGTTGCAGATACGCAGTATTTT.

The DNA of the CDR3 is TGTGCCAGCGAGGAGAGGGGCGGACTGTTTTTT. Translation gives CASEERGGLFF. The chain carries TRBV28 and TRBJ1-4; D is possibly TRBD1 (5 bases). V lost 8 bases and J lost 13, with 14 bases in between. The CDR3 is 11 amino acids. CDR1 and CDR2 from the germline V gene are MDHEN and SYDVKM.

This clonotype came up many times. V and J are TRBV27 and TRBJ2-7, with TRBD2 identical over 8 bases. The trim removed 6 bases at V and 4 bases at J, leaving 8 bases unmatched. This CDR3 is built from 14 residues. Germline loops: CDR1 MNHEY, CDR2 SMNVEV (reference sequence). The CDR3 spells CASSPGLVNYEQYF. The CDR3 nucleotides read TGTGCCAGCAGCCCGGGACTAGTAAATTACGAGCAGTACTTC.

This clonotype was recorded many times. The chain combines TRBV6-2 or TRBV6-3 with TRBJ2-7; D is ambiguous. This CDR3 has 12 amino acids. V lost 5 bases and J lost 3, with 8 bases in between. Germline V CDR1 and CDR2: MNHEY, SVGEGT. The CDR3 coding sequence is TGTGCCAGCAGTAACCCAAACTACGAGCAGTACTTC. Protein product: CASSNPNYEQYF.

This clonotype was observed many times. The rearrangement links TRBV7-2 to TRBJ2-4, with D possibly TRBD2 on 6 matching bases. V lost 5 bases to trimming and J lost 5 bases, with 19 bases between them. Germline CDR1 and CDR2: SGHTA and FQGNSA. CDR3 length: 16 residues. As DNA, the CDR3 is TGTGCCAGCAGCCCTTCGAGTAGCGGAGGACAAAACATTCAGTACTTC. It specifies CASSPSSSGGQNIQYF.

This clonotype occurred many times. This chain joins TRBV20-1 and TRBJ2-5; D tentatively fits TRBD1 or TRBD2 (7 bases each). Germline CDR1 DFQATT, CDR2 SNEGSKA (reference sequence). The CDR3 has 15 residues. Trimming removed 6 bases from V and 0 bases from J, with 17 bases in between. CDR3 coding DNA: TGCAGTGCCACGACAGGGAGGGGGTACCAAGAGACCCAGTACTTC. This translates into CSATTGRGYQETQYF.

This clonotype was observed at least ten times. The CDR3 loop is CASSTSWAPGDTQYF. The CDR3 DNA reads as TGTGCCAGCAGTACCAGTTGGGCCCCGGGAGATACGCAGTATTTT. The chain uses TRBV25-1 and TRBJ2-3; D not certain. Germline V gene data show CDR1 as MGHDK and CDR2 as SYGVNS. The CDR3 is 15 residues long. V was shortened by 5 bases and J by 5 bases, with 17 bases between the two germline ends.

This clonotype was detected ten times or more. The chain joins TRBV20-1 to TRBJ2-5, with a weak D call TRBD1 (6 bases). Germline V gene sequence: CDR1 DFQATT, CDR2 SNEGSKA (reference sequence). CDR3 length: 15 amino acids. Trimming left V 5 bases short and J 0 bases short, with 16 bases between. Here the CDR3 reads CSAPIPTGHQETQYF. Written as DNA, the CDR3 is TGCAGTGCTCCCATCCCGACAGGACACCAAGAGACCCAGTACTTC.

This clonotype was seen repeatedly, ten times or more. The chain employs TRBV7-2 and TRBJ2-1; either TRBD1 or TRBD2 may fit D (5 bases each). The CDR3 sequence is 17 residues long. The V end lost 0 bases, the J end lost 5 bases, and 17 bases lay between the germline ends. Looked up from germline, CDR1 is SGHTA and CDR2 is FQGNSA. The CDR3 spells CASSLARKGTRNNEQFF. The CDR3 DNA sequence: TGTGCCAGCAGCTTAGCGCGAAAAGGGACCCGAAACAATGAGCAGTTCTTC.

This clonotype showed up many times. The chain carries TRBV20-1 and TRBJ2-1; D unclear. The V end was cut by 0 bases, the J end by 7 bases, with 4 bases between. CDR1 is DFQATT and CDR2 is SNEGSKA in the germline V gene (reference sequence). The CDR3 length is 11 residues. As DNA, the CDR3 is TGCAGTGCTAGAGAGAATAATGAGCAGTTCTTC. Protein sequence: CSARENNEQFF.

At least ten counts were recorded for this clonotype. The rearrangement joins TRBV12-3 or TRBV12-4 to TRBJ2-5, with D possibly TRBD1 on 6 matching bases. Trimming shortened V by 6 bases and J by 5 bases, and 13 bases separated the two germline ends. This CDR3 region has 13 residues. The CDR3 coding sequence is TGTGCCAGCAGACGCAGGGGTGGCGAGACCCAGTACTTC. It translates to CASRRRGGETQYF.

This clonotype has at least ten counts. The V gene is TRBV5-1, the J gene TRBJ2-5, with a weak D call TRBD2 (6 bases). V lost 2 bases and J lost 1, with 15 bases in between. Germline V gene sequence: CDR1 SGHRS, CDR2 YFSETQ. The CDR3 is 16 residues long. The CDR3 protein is CASSLITGLGQETQYF. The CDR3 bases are TGCGCCAGCAGCTTAATTACGGGACTGGGCCAAGAGACCCAGTACTTC.

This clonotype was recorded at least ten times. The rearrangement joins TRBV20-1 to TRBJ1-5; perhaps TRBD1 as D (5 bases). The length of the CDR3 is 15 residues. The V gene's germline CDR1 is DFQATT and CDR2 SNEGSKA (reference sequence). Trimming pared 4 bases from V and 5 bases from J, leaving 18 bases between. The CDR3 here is CSAMGHMGKDQPQHF. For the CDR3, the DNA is TGCAGTGCTATGGGGCACATGGGAAAAGATCAGCCCCAGCATTTT.

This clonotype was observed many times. The chain's CDR3 is CASSPRPGTQETQYF. The DNA of the CDR3 is TGCGCCAGCAGCCCCCGGCCGGGGACCCAAGAGACCCAGTACTTC. The V and J genes are TRBV5-1 and TRBJ2-5; perhaps D is TRBD1 or TRBD2 (5 bases each). The CDR3 sequence is 15 residues long. V lost 4 bases and J 1 base, leaving 14 bases between the germline ends. Looked up from germline, CDR1 is SGHRS and CDR2 is YFSETQ.

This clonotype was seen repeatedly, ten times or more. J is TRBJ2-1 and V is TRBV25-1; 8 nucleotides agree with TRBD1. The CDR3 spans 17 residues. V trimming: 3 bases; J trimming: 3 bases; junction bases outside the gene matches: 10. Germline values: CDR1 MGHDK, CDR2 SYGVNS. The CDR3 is CASSDSLKQGGYNEQFF. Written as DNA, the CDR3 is TGTGCCAGCAGTGATTCCCTAAAACAGGGGGGCTACAATGAGCAGTTCTTC.

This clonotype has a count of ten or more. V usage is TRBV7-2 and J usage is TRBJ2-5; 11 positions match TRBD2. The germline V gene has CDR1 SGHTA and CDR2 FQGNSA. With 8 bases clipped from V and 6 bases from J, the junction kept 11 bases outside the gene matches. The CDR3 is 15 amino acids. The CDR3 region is CASHVAGGPMKTQYF. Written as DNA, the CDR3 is TGTGCCAGCCACGTAGCGGGGGGGCCTATGAAGACCCAGTACTTC.

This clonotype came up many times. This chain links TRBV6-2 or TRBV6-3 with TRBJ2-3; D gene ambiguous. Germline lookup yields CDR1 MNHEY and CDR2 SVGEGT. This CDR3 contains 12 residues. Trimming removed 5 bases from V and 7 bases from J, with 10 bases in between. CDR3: CASSPSMNTQYF. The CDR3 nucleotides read TGTGCCAGCAGTCCCTCCATGAATACGCAGTATTTT.